These 17 T cell receptor beta chains were all obtained from the same sample, sequenced in a study of T-cell reconstitution after alpha-beta-depleted transplantation in children. Unique molecular identifiers were incorporated when the TCRbeta library was constructed. TCRdb reprocessed the PCR reads via MiXCR and lists one record per CDR3 protein. The table shows approximately 800,000 distinct CDR3 sequences, with 15% to 20% occurring only once. The sequences come from PBMCs, mostly from graft donor cells, collected 360 days after TCRalphabeta/CD19-depleted stem cell transplant. The receptor source for this set is a male patient younger than 18 who had a stem cell transplant for acute lymphoblastic leukemia, so the T cells may come from the graft donor.

The V and J genes are TRBV7-9 and TRBJ2-1, with D unresolved. V was clipped by 6 bases and J by 6 bases, with 12 bases between them. The CDR3 loop spans 13 amino acids. From germline, CDR1 is SEHNR and CDR2 FQNEAQ (reference sequence). The CDR3 loop reads CASRLGSPNEQFF. The CDR3 region has the DNA TGTGCCAGCAGACTCGGCTCCCCCAATGAGCAGTTCTTC.

This rearrangement joins TRBV11-2 to TRBJ2-5, with 13 bases identical to TRBD2. This CDR3 region has 15 residues. Germline trimming cut 7 bases from V and 2 bases from J; bases unmatched to any gene: 4. The V gene's germline CDR1 is SGHAT and CDR2 FQNNGV. The CDR3 sequence: CASTPGLAGQETQYF. For the CDR3, the DNA is TGTGCCAGCACCCCGGGACTAGCGGGACAAGAGACCCAGTACTTC.

This clonotype has just a few counts. The rearrangement links TRBV7-9 to TRBJ1-4; the D is unclear. This CDR3 contains 16 residues. Germline V gives CDR1 SEHNR, CDR2 FQNEAQ (reference sequence). Trimming cost V 3 bases and J 2 bases, with 13 bases left between them. Written as DNA, the CDR3 is TGTGCCAGCAGCTTTCAAGCAGGTTGGACTAATGAAAAACTGTTTTTT. It encodes CASSFQAGWTNEKLFF.

A remark on this clonotype: A much larger clone lies a single base off, so this may be a read error. This chain connects TRBV25-1 to TRBJ2-2, with D uncertain. In germline, CDR1 is MGHDK, CDR2 SYGVNS. The CDR3 consists of 13 residues. Trimming took 6 bases from V and 3 from J, leaving 8 bases between them. CDR3 region: CASSHGHTGELFF. Written as DNA, the CDR3 is TGTGCCAGCAGCCACGGACACACCGGGGAGCTGTTTTTT.

This clonotype was recorded a few times. This chain connects TRBV5-5 to TRBJ2-1; D may be TRBD1 or TRBD2 (5 bases each). Trimming cost V 3 bases and J 10 bases, with 11 bases left between them. Germline V gene sequence: CDR1 SGHKS, CDR2 YYEKEE (reference sequence). The CDR3 runs 12 residues. This CDR3 reads CASSWTRGEQFF. CDR3 nucleotide sequence: TGTGCCAGCAGCTGGACTCGGGGCGAGCAGTTCTTC.

A few counts support this clonotype. V is TRBV4-1 and J is TRBJ2-3; no firm D call. The V end was cut by 1 base, the J end by 3 bases, with 20 bases between. CDR1 and CDR2 (germline): MGHRA, YSYEKL. CDR3 length: 18 amino acids. CDR3 DNA sequence: TGCGCCAGCAGCCAAGTCCCCCCTTTATGGGTAAGGACAGATACGCAGTATTTT. This gives the protein CASSQVPPLWVRTDTQYF.

The genes are TRBV15 and TRBJ2-7, with D hard to call. Germline V gene lookup returns CDR1 LNHNV and CDR2 YYDKDF (reference sequence). With 0 bases removed from V and 2 bases from J, the gap between germline ends came to 11 bases. This CDR3 comprises 15 residues. The CDR3 region is CATSREARLPYEQYF. Written as DNA, the CDR3 is TGTGCCACCAGCAGAGAGGCGAGACTTCCCTACGAGCAGTACTTC.

This clonotype was counted a few times. The chain is built from TRBV27 and TRBJ2-1; 10 bases fit TRBD2. Per germline, CDR1 MNHEY and CDR2 SMNVEV (reference sequence). CDR3 length equals 16 residues. V lost 3 bases, J lost 6 bases, and 8 bases stayed unmatched. The CDR3: CASSLPSGRMGNEQFF. The DNA of the CDR3 is TGTGCCAGCAGTTTGCCTAGCGGGAGAATGGGCAATGAGCAGTTCTTC.

The chain employs TRBV10-2 and TRBJ2-3; 7 nucleotides agree with TRBD1. The CDR3 covers 15 residues. Looked up from germline, CDR1 is WSHSY and CDR2 is SAAADI. With 8 bases clipped from V and 5 bases from J, the junction kept 13 bases outside the gene matches. The CDR3 loop reads CASGQERGKGDTQYF. CDR3 nucleotide sequence: TGCGCCAGCGGACAGGAACGAGGGAAGGGAGATACGCAGTATTTT.

The chain couples TRBV4-1 to TRBJ2-1, with 7 bases lining up with TRBD2. The CDR3 runs to 17 residues. Germline V gene sequence: CDR1 MGHRA, CDR2 YSYEKL. Unmatched junction bases numbered 8, after V lost 0 bases and J lost 3 bases. The chain's CDR3 is CASSQDEGAGLYNEQFF. In DNA, the CDR3 is TGCGCCAGCAGCCAAGATGAAGGAGCGGGACTCTACAATGAGCAGTTCTTC.

In this sample, this clonotype turned up many times. V gene TRBV5-1 combines with J gene TRBJ2-2, with a tentative D call TRBD2 (5 bases). This CDR3 comprises 14 residues. V lost 10 bases and J lost 0, with 13 bases in between. CDR1 is SGHRS, CDR2 YFSETQ, per germline. The CDR3 nucleotides read TGCGCCGTCAGAGCGGACTCGAACACCGGGGAGCTGTTTTTT. Amino acids: CAVRADSNTGELFF.

The V gene is TRBV10-3, the J gene TRBJ2-3; tentative D call: TRBD2 (7 bases). Germline lookup yields CDR1 ENHRY and CDR2 SYGVKD. The CDR3 contains 17 residues. V lost 4 bases and J lost 2, with 19 bases in between. CDR3 coding DNA: TGTGCCATCAGTGGGGGCGGGGGCCCCTTCAACACAGATACGCAGTATTTT. Protein product: CAISGGGGPFNTDTQYF.

This clonotype was detected ten times or more. This sequence joins TRBV29-1 and TRBJ2-1, with D hard to call. Trimming left V 4 bases short and J 5 bases short, with 21 bases between. Germline lookup yields CDR1 SQVTM and CDR2 ANQGSEA. The CDR3 sequence is 16 residues long. The CDR3, as DNA: TGCAGCGTTGTACTGCCCTCTGGCCCATTCCACAATGAGCAGTTCTTC. Its translation: CSVVLPSGPFHNEQFF.

The chain has TRBV18 and TRBJ2-5; D gene unclear. The germline V and J ends were trimmed by 1 base and 2 bases, with 8 bases remaining between them. CDR3 length: 14 residues. Germline CDR1 and CDR2: KGHSH and LQKENI. CDR3 nucleotides: TGTGCCAGCTCACCACTCGGCTCACAAGAGACCCAGTACTTC. The encoded protein is CASSPLGSQETQYF.

The V call is TRBV11-2, the J call TRBJ2-1; 9 bases agree with TRBD2. Germline V lookup: CDR1 SGHAT, CDR2 FQNNGV. The CDR3 runs 18 residues. With V trimmed by 1 base and J by 3 bases, 10 bases remained unmatched. CDR3: CASSLVRTLAGDYNEQFF. DNA for the CDR3: TGTGCCAGCAGCTTAGTACGGACACTAGCGGGCGACTACAATGAGCAGTTCTTC.

The chain recombines TRBV20-1 with TRBJ2-7; D call uncertain. Germline CDR1 DFQATT, CDR2 SNEGSKA (reference sequence). V dropped 6 bases and J dropped 0 bases, with 15 bases sitting between them. CDR3 length: 14 residues. The CDR3 protein is CSATQVKGSYEQYF. In DNA form, the CDR3 reads TGCAGTGCGACCCAGGTTAAGGGCTCCTACGAGCAGTACTTC.

This clonotype was counted at least ten times. The chain carries TRBV29-1 and TRBJ2-5, with 7 bases aligning to TRBD1. CDR3 length equals 15 residues. Trimming at V came to 4 bases and at J to 2 bases, leaving 10 bases not matched to a gene. The germline V gene has CDR1 SQVTM and CDR2 ANQGSEA. CDR3 in DNA: TGCAGCGTTGTGGTGGGGACAGCTATACAAGAGACCCAGTACTTC. Protein: CSVVVGTAIQETQYF.